The 19 T cell receptor beta chains listed next were all sequenced from one sample in a study of control samples from healthy donors and cancer patients. Clones were read by immunoSEQ multiplex PCR, and TCRdb kept only the in-frame ones, dropping some. The data show about 410,000 clones, around 90% seen once. Specimen: PBMCs. The receptors derive from a man in his forties with head and neck cancer.

The rearrangement uses TRBV7-2 and TRBJ2-3, with TRBD2 identical over 9 bases. The CDR3 totals 15 residues. V lost 2 bases to trimming and J lost 1 base; unmatched junction nucleotides: 1. In germline, CDR1 is SGHTA, CDR2 FQGNSA. CDR3 coding DNA: TGTGCCAGCAGCTTAAGGACTAGCGGCACAGATACGCAGTATTTT. Its translation is CASSLRTSGTDTQYF. Drawing the rest from reference TRBV7-2 and TRBJ2-3, the complete variable domain is GAGVSQSPSNKVTEKGKDVELRCDPISGHTALYWYRQSLGQGLEFLIYFQGNSAPDKSGLPSDRFSAERTGGSVSTLTIQRTQQEDSAVYLCASSLRTSGTDTQYFGPGTRLTVL.

The genes are TRBV19 and TRBJ2-7, with TRBD1 matching 8 bases. V trimming: 4 bases; J trimming: 2 bases; junction bases outside the gene matches: 7. Germline CDR1 and CDR2: LNHDA and SQIVND (reference sequence). The CDR3 runs to 15 residues. CDR3 sequence: CASSTNTGGPYEQYF. The CDR3 nucleotides are TGTGCCAGTAGTACCAACACAGGGGGTCCCTACGAGCAGTACTTC.

The chain employs TRBV2 and TRBJ1-1, with no clear D. The ends were cut back, 8 bases at V and 6 bases at J, with 10 bases in the middle. From germline, CDR1 is SNHLY and CDR2 FYNNEI. This CDR3 has 11 amino acids. The CDR3 protein is CASCRPPEAFF. CDR3 in DNA: TGTGCCAGCTGTCGACCGCCTGAAGCTTTCTTT. Full variable domain (rest looked up from reference TRBV2 and TRBJ1-1): EPEVTQTPSHQVTQMGQEVILRCVPISNHLYFYWYRQILGQKVEFLVSFYNNEISEKSEIFDDQFSVERPDGSNFTLKIRSTKLEDSAMYFCASCRPPEAFFGQGTRLTVV.

The rearrangement links TRBV30 to TRBJ2-3; D is undetermined. The CDR3 has 15 residues. Germline values: CDR1 GTSNPN, CDR2 SVGIG (reference sequence). Trimming removed 1 base at V and 1 base at J, with 12 bases between. The chain's CDR3 is CAWSGSRKGTDTQYF. The CDR3 region has the DNA TGTGCCTGGAGTGGGTCGAGAAAGGGCACAGATACGCAGTATTTT.

The chain recombines TRBV28 with TRBJ1-6; weak D call: TRBD1 (5 bases). The CDR3 runs to 14 residues. Trimming left V 6 bases short and J 7 bases short, with 13 bases between. Germline CDR1 MDHEN, CDR2 SYDVKM. The CDR3 DNA follows: TGTGCCAGCAGGGCAGGGCAGAAAAATTCACCCCTCCACTTT. Its translation is CASRAGQKNSPLHF. Combining the CDR3 with reference TRBV28 and TRBJ1-6 gives the whole variable domain DVKVTQSSRYLVKRTGEKVFLECVQDMDHENMFWYRQDPGLGLRLIYFSYDVKMKEKGDIPEGYSVSREKKERFSLILESASTNQTSMYLCASRAGQKNSPLHFGNGTRLTVT.

The J gene is TRBJ1-3, the V gene TRBV3-1 (or the pseudogene TRBV3-2); 7 bases are shared with TRBD1. Germline CDR1 LGHDT, CDR2 YNNKEL (reference sequence). This CDR3 contains 17 residues. Trimming removed 4 bases from V and 7 bases from J; junction bases left unmatched: 16. The CDR3 here is CASSPPPTGSRVNTIYF. The CDR3 nucleotides are TGTGCCAGCAGCCCCCCGCCGACAGGGTCTAGGGTGAACACCATATATTTT.

This clone was recorded once. The gene calls are TRBV9 and TRBJ1-4; 9 bases match TRBD1. Trimming cost V 4 bases and J 8 bases; bases outside gene matches: 6. The V gene's germline CDR1 is SGDLS and CDR2 YYNGEE. The CDR3 loop spans 14 amino acids. CDR3 residues: CASSPGTGHEKLFF. The CDR3 DNA follows: TGTGCCAGCAGCCCAGGGACAGGGCACGAAAAACTGTTTTTT.

The rearrangement joins TRBV15 to TRBJ2-3; D not certain. V dropped 0 bases and J dropped 0 bases, with 7 bases sitting between them. CDR3 length: 15 amino acids. Germline loops: CDR1 LNHNV, CDR2 YYDKDF (reference sequence). The CDR3 reads CATSRDISSTDTQYF. CDR3 sequence (DNA): TGTGCCACCAGCAGAGACATCTCTAGCACAGATACGCAGTATTTT.

This clone occurred once. This chain connects TRBV4-3 to TRBJ1-5; D gene ambiguous. CDR3 length: 15 residues. CDR1 and CDR2 from the germline V gene are LGHNA and YSLEER. The V end was cut by 5 bases, the J end by 4 bases, with 15 bases between. The CDR3 protein is CASSEVGGVNQPQHF. The CDR3 DNA is TGCGCCAGCAGCGAGGTAGGAGGTGTTAATCAGCCCCAGCATTTT.

This clone was seen only once. The chain carries TRBV10-3 and TRBJ2-5; D is unclear. Germline V CDR1 and CDR2: ENHRY, SYGVKD. V was clipped by 4 bases and J by 7 bases, with 13 bases between them. This CDR3 has 13 residues. The CDR3 sequence is CAISGEDHGTQYF. The CDR3 DNA reads TGTGCCATCAGTGGAGAGGACCACGGGACCCAGTACTTC.

In regard to this clone: The junction departs from the called germline gene at one end, perhaps through a read error. CDR3 sequence reads: CARSDRTDPTDTQYF. The CDR3 nucleotides are TGTGCCAGGAGTGATAGGACAGATCCCACAGATACGCAGTATTTT. The rearrangement uses TRBV2 and TRBJ2-3; TRBD1 is a possible D gene (6 bases). CDR1 is SNHLY, CDR2 FYNNEI, per germline. The CDR3 has 15 amino acids. The whole variable domain, filled in from reference TRBV2 and TRBJ2-3, reads EPEVTQTPSHQVTQMGQEVILRCVPISNHLYFYWYRQILGQKVEFLVSFYNNEISEKSEIFDDQFSVERPDGSNFTLKIRSTKLEDSAMYFCARSDRTDPTDTQYFGPGTRLTVL.

The chain carries TRBV27 and TRBJ2-2, with 10 positions matching TRBD2. Per germline, CDR1 MNHEY and CDR2 SMNVEV (reference sequence). V lost 11 bases to trimming and J lost 3 bases; unmatched junction nucleotides: 6. The CDR3 runs to 14 residues. The CDR3 nucleotides are TGTGCCGCTAGCGGGAGACGAGACACCGGGGAGCTGTTTTTT. It translates to CAASGRRDTGELFF.

The chain is built from TRBV4-1 and TRBJ2-1; 10 bases align to TRBD1. This CDR3 has 16 amino acids. The V gene's germline CDR1 is MGHRA and CDR2 YSYEKL. The V and J ends lost 4 bases and 1 base, in that order; junction bases with no gene match: 4. CDR3 sequence reads: CASSRGQGGSYNEQFF. CDR3 bases: TGCGCCAGCAGCCGAGGACAGGGGGGGTCCTACAATGAGCAGTTCTTC.

The CDR3 loop is CASSEEAGGTQYF. The CDR3 bases are TGTGCCAGCAGTGAAGAAGCTGGGGGGACCCAGTACTTC. The chain combines TRBV6-1 with TRBJ2-5; tentatively, D is TRBD1 or TRBD2 (5 bases each). CDR1 and CDR2 (germline): MNHNS, SASEGT. The V end was cut by 1 base, the J end by 7 bases, with 10 bases between. This CDR3 has 13 residues.

This chain joins TRBV6-4 and TRBJ2-7, with D possibly TRBD2 on 5 matching bases. The CDR3 has 19 amino acids. CDR1 is MRHNA, CDR2 SNTAGT, per germline. Trimming removed 2 bases at V and 0 bases at J, with 23 bases between. Here the CDR3 DNA reads TGTGCCAGCAGTGACGCACCCCGGGAAGCGGCGCAGAGCTCCTACGAGCAGTACTTC. It codes for CASSDAPREAAQSSYEQYF.

The chain joins TRBV9 to TRBJ2-1; weak D call: TRBD2 (6 bases). Trimming took off 3 bases at V and 7 bases at J, with 11 bases between the two ends. Germline CDR1 and CDR2: SGDLS and YYNGEE. CDR3 length equals 13 residues. The CDR3 DNA sequence: TGTGCCAGCAGCGGAGGAGGGATGAATGAGCAGTTCTTC. It yields the protein CASSGGGMNEQFF.

This chain joins TRBV7-2 and TRBJ1-1; weak D call: TRBD1 (6 bases). Germline V lookup: CDR1 SGHTA, CDR2 FQGNSA. The length of the CDR3 is 15 residues. Trimming cost V 0 bases and J 2 bases, with 10 bases left between them. The CDR3 sequence: CASSLAGHINTEAFF. DNA for the CDR3: TGTGCCAGCAGCTTAGCGGGACACATAAACACTGAAGCTTTCTTT.

The chain uses TRBV19 and TRBJ1-1; 9 positions match TRBD1. The CDR3 consists of 16 residues. The junction had 10 bases not matched to a gene; V was cut back by 5 bases and J by 3 bases. CDR1 is LNHDA, CDR2 SQIVND, per germline (reference sequence). For the CDR3, the DNA is TGTGCCAGTAGTCGTCACCGGGACAGGGCAGACACTGAAGCTTTCTTT. This gives the protein CASSRHRDRADTEAFF.

In DNA, the CDR3 is TGCGCCAGCAGCTTAGGACTAGCGACATTTCACCAAGAGACCCAGTACTTC. Its protein is CASSLGLATFHQETQYF. The chain employs TRBV5-1 and TRBJ2-5; 9 positions match TRBD2. The CDR3 spans 17 residues. In germline, CDR1 is SGHRS, CDR2 YFSETQ. V lost 2 bases to trimming and J lost 0 bases; unmatched junction nucleotides: 8.